This T cell receptor beta chain was identified in a study of T-cell reconstitution after alpha-beta-depleted transplantation in children. This clonotype was recorded at least ten times. This CDR3 is 13 amino acids long. Unmatched junction bases numbered 4, after V lost 8 bases and J lost 1 base. The germline V gene encodes CDR1 SEHNR and CDR2 FQNEAQ (reference sequence). As it was prepared, the TCRbeta library received unique molecular identifiers. TCRdb called the PCR reads again in MiXCR, with one record for every CDR3 protein. The sample holds around 340,000 distinct CDR3 sequences; about an eighth are singletons and the top ten take over 3.5%.

The clonotype comes from a human donor who donated a stem cell graft to a child with Fanconi anemia. Specimen: PBMCs, collected from the stem cell graft. The genes are TRBV7-9 and TRBJ2-5; 7 positions agree with TRBD2. In nucleotides, the CDR3 is TGTGCCAGCGGTAGCGGGCCCCAAGAGACCCAGTACTTC. It codes for CASGSGPQETQYF.